The rows below give T cell receptor beta chains drawn from one sample of a study of PD-1 blockade in classical Hodgkin lymphoma. Sequencing used immunoSEQ multiplex PCR; TCRdb keeps in-frame clones, though not all of them. The repertoire includes approximately 29,000 clones, approximately 79% of them detected once, and around 0.62% sits in the top ten. The material was CD4+ T cells from blood, obtained before the fourth cycle of nivolumab. These receptors were collected from a human donor with classical Hodgkin lymphoma. CDR3s include the opening cysteine and the closing phenylalanine or tryptophan. Each record gives: V gene, D gene, J gene, clone size, CDR3 protein, CDR3 DNA. The D gene is left open where the match is weak. The size entry is marked missing in some rows and otherwise reads once, few, many or a size class.

TRBV5-1,TRBD1,TRBJ1-4,-,CASSPLTGAVTNEKLFF,TGCGCCAGCAGCCCGCTGACAGGGGCCGTAACTAATGAAAAACTGTTTTTT
TRBV25-1,TRBD1,TRBJ2-5,-,CASTDRDEETQYF,TGTGCCAGCACGGACAGGGATGAAGAGACCCAGTACTTC
TRBV19,-,TRBJ1-5,few,CASRGQLLSNQPQHF,TGTGCCAGTAGAGGACAGTTACTTAGCAATCAGCCCCAGCATTTT
TRBV5-4,-,TRBJ2-6,-,CASSLPHGSGEANVLTF,TGTGCCAGCAGCTTACCTCATGGATCGGGGGAGGCCAACGTCCTGACTTTC
TRBV25-1,-,TRBJ1-3,few,CASSEGLGNTIYF,TGTGCCAGCAGTGAAGGGCTGGGGAACACCATATATTTT
TRBV4-2,-,TRBJ2-3,-,CASSRLNTQYF,TGTGCCAGCAGCCGCCTAAATACGCAGTATTTT
TRBV19,TRBD2,TRBJ2-1,-,CASSIGTSGVDNEQFF,TGTGCCAGTAGTATAGGGACTAGCGGGGTCGACAATGAGCAGTTCTTC
TRBV6-6,-,TRBJ1-1,-,CASSYQRGGTEAFF,TGTGCCAGCAGTTACCAGAGGGGCGGCACTGAAGCTTTCTTT
TRBV4-3,-,TRBJ2-3,-,CASSHQSTDTQYF,TGCGCCAGCAGCCACCAAAGCACAGATACGCAGTATTTT
TRBV7-2,-,TRBJ2-3,-,CASSPRTRPPPDTQYF,TGTGCCAGCAGCCCCCGAACTAGGCCTCCCCCAGATACGCAGTATTTT
TRBV19,TRBD1,TRBJ1-5,-,CASSRTGDGNQPQHF,TGTGCCAGTAGTCGTACAGGGGACGGCAATCAGCCCCAGCATTTT
TRBV15,-,TRBJ2-7,once,CATSRDRRGGPYEQYF,TGTGCCACCAGCAGAGATCGGCGGGGCGGCCCCTACGAGCAGTACTTC
TRBV10-3,TRBD2,TRBJ2-2,-,CAIRPGLAGTSGTGELFF,TGTGCCATCAGGCCGGGACTAGCGGGAACCTCGGGCACCGGGGAGCTGTTTTTT
TRBV5-1,-,TRBJ1-4,-,CASSLAATNEKLFF,TGCGCCAGCAGCTTGGCCGCCACTAATGAAAAACTGTTTTTT
TRBV21-1,-,TRBJ1-2,-,CASSSRQGDGYTF,TGTGCCAGCAGCTCCCGACAGGGGGATGGCTACACCTTC
TRBV5-8,-,TRBJ2-3,-,CASSLAYATDTQYF,TGTGCCAGCAGCTTGGCCTACGCGACAGATACGCAGTATTTT
TRBV6-4,-,TRBJ2-1,-,CASSEEARGAYNEQFF,TGTGCCAGCAGTGAGGAGGCTAGGGGGGCCTACAATGAGCAGTTCTTC
TRBV5-6,-,TRBJ2-3,-,CASSFYAGVTDTQYF,TGTGCCAGCAGCTTCTACGCAGGGGTCACAGATACGCAGTATTTT
TRBV18,-,TRBJ2-2,-,CASSPIGLNTGELFF,TGTGCCAGCTCACCAATAGGACTCAACACCGGGGAGCTGTTTTTT
TRBV18,TRBD1,TRBJ1-2,-,CASSPIPGTGGDYGYTF,TGTGCCAGCTCACCAATCCCCGGGACAGGGGGCGACTATGGCTACACCTTC
TRBV5-1,-,TRBJ2-2,-,CASTPLGNTGELFF,TGCGCCAGCACCCCTCTAGGAAACACCGGGGAGCTGTTTTTT
TRBV11-2,TRBD1,TRBJ2-2,-,CASTGGVNTGELFF,TGTGCCAGCACAGGGGGAGTGAACACCGGGGAGCTGTTTTTT
TRBV7-7,-,TRBJ2-5,-,CASSLGWARQETQYF,TGTGCCAGCAGCCTCGGTTGGGCGCGACAAGAGACCCAGTACTTC
TRBV9,-,TRBJ2-5,once,CASSPLAVQETQYF,TGTGCCAGCAGCCCGTTAGCGGTCCAAGAGACCCAGTACTTC
TRBV6-8,-,TRBJ2-7,-,CASTPGHNEQYF,TGTGCCAGCACGCCAGGGCACAACGAGCAGTACTTC
TRBV27,TRBD1,TRBJ2-3,-,CATCPGTGTDTQYF,TGTGCCACCTGCCCGGGGACAGGGACAGATACGCAGTATTTT
TRBV28,-,TRBJ2-7,-,CASRGDDLFSYEQYF,TGTGCCAGCAGGGGGGATGACCTCTTCTCCTACGAGCAGTACTTC
TRBV5-1,-,TRBJ2-4,once,CASSLQPSADIQYF,TGCGCCAGCAGCTTGCAACCGAGTGCGGACATTCAGTACTTC
TRBV16,-,TRBJ2-1,few,CASSQYSFEQFF,TGTGCCAGCAGCCAATATAGTTTTGAGCAGTTCTTC
TRBV14,TRBD2,TRBJ2-1,-,CASSQGVGPGGSLYNEQFF,TGTGCCAGCAGCCAAGGCGTAGGGCCTGGCGGGAGCCTCTACAATGAGCAGTTCTTC
TRBV28,-,TRBJ2-5,once,CASSAGQSLLQTQYF,TGTGCCAGCAGTGCCGGACAGAGCCTCCTTCAGACCCAGTACTTC
TRBV5-4,TRBD1,TRBJ2-7,-,CASSSSTGSGYEQYF,TGTGCCAGCAGCTCTTCGACAGGGTCGGGGTACGAGCAGTACTTC
TRBV4-2,-,TRBJ1-1,once,CASSLRSSSMNTEAFF,TGTGCCAGCAGCCTTCGGTCCAGCTCCATGAACACTGAAGCTTTCTTT
TRBV28,-,TRBJ2-5,-,CASSSGQETQYF,TGTGCCAGCAGTTCGGGACAAGAGACCCAGTACTTC
TRBV18,-,TRBJ1-5,-,CASSPGPLSNQPQHF,TGTGCCAGCTCACCCGGGCCACTTAGCAATCAGCCCCAGCATTTT
TRBV5-4,TRBD1,TRBJ2-7,-,CASSLGQGSSYEQYF,TGTGCCAGCAGCTTAGGACAGGGTAGCTCCTACGAGCAGTACTTC
TRBV6-1,TRBD1,TRBJ1-1,-,CASSVQGARGAFF,TGTGCCAGCAGTGTCCAGGGGGCGAGGGGAGCTTTCTTT
TRBV6-1,-,TRBJ2-1,-,CASIETGAYNEQFF,TGTGCCAGCATAGAGACGGGAGCCTACAATGAGCAGTTCTTC
TRBV7-7,TRBD1,TRBJ1-2,-,CASSFTDRGPNYGYTF,TGTGCCAGCAGCTTCACCGACAGGGGGCCCAACTATGGCTACACCTTC
TRBV5-1,-,TRBJ1-5,-,CASSLEPSNQPQHF,TGCGCCAGCAGCTTGGAACCAAGCAATCAGCCCCAGCATTTT